This TCR beta chain was recorded in a study of CD8+CD57+ T cells in acquired aplastic anemia. Of note for this clonotype: Antigen: not known.

CD8+CD57+ cell expansion had been shown by flow cytometry in patients chosen for sequencing. The germline V and J ends were trimmed by 4 bases and 0 bases, with 7 bases remaining between them. Germline V gene data show CDR1 as SGHRS and CDR2 as YFSETQ. The length of the CDR3 is 14 residues. TCR beta VDJ and CDR3 profiles were obtained from a genomic DNA template. One entry per CDR3 protein results from TCRdb running MiXCR on the reads. The sample contains about 160,000 distinct CDR3 sequences, 71% of which appear only once. Study-wide results and caveats: Patients and controls shared over 25 CD8+ CDR3 sequences, highly expressed in patients.

The V and J genes are TRBV5-1 and TRBJ2-2; D is unresolved. Sequencing used sorted CD4+, CD8+, or CD8+CD57+ T cells (not recorded which) from PBMCs. This clonotype was sampled from a human donor with aplastic anemia. Here the CDR3 reads CASSGLSNTGELFF. CDR3 DNA: TGCGCCAGCAGCGGGCTTTCGAACACCGGGGAGCTGTTTTTT.